This T cell receptor (beta chain) came from a study of T cells in Graves' hyperthyroidism and ophthalmopathy. Notes on the study in general: By a 13 V-J model, ophthalmopathy was set apart from stable hyperthyroidism.

Points on this clonotype: What it binds is unknown.

Germline values: CDR1 GTSNPN, CDR2 SVGIG (reference sequence). This CDR3 comprises 13 residues. V lost 2 bases, J lost 3 bases, and 8 bases lay in between. Using RNA transcripts as the source, TCR beta CDR3 regions were amplified. When the TCR CDR3 underwent first-round RT-PCR, the HTBI primer set was used. TCRdb reanalysed the multiplex PCR reads using MiXCR and keeps one entry per CDR3 protein. The sample carries 600,000 or so distinct CDR3 sequences, around 14% recorded once. The genes are TRBV30 and TRBJ1-5; D uncertain. Sequences were obtained from blood. This TCR was recovered from a woman aged 18-29 years with Graves' ophthalmopathy. CDR3 sequence: CAWSRQNNQPQHF. In DNA form, the CDR3 reads TGTGCCTGGAGTCGACAAAACAATCAGCCCCAGCATTTT.